The 27 T cell receptor beta chains below come from one sample, sequenced in a study of blood T cell repertoires in COVID-19. This table comes from immunoSEQ multiplex PCR, and its TCRdb copy is limited to in-frame clones, with some not included. The sample includes more than 95,000 clones, less than 85% of them seen just once. Sequenced input: peripheral blood. The receptors were gathered from a man aged 25 to 45 with acute or convalescent COVID-19.

The chain links TRBV25-1 to TRBJ2-1; 9 bases are a match to TRBD1. The V gene end was trimmed by 2 bases and the J gene end by 2 bases; junction bases not matched to a gene: 4. CDR3 length: 16 residues. Germline values: CDR1 MGHDK, CDR2 SYGVNS. CDR3 bases: TGTGCCAGCAGTGAAACCGGGACAGGGCCCTACAATGAGCAGTTCTTC. It translates to CASSETGTGPYNEQFF.

This clone was observed once. The chain is built from TRBV3-1 (or the pseudogene TRBV3-2) and TRBJ2-2, with D possibly matching TRBD2 (5 bases). CDR1 LGHDT and CDR2 YNNKEL come from the germline V gene (reference sequence). The CDR3 spans 14 residues. The V and J ends lost 3 bases and 4 bases respectively, with 9 bases between them. The CDR3 loop reads CASSHGLSTGELFF. The CDR3 region has the DNA TGTGCCAGCAGCCACGGACTGAGCACCGGGGAGCTGTTTTTT.

In regard to this clone: The same CDR3 arises from other DNA sequences in this sample as well. The chain links TRBV5-4 to TRBJ1-1; D unresolved. V was pared by 2 bases and J by 1 base, with 6 bases between. The CDR3 consists of 13 residues. Germline V gene lookup returns CDR1 SGHNT and CDR2 YYREEE (reference sequence). The CDR3, as DNA: TGTGCCAGCAGCTTAGCGGGGAACACTGAAGCTTTCTTT. Translation: CASSLAGNTEAFF.

V usage is TRBV6-5 and J usage is TRBJ1-6; TRBD1 is a possible D gene (5 bases). V was clipped by 4 bases and J by 0 bases, with 10 bases between them. CDR1 MNHEY and CDR2 SVGAGI come from the germline V gene. The CDR3 has 16 amino acids. This CDR3 is CASSSGGDSYNSPLHF. DNA for the CDR3: TGTGCCAGCAGTTCTGGGGGGGACTCCTATAATTCACCCCTCCACTTT.

This clone was seen only a few times. This rearrangement joins TRBV3-1 (or the pseudogene TRBV3-2) to TRBJ2-2; 8 bases are shared with TRBD1. The CDR3 covers 14 residues. Per the germline V gene, CDR1 is LGHDT and CDR2 is YNNKEL (reference sequence). The trim removed 8 bases at V and 10 bases at J, leaving 12 bases unmatched. The CDR3 is CASVPRTGSEELFF. For the CDR3, the DNA is TGTGCCAGCGTACCCCGGACAGGGTCTGAGGAGCTGTTTTTT.

V is TRBV5-1 and J is TRBJ2-1, with 7 positions matching TRBD1. Germline-derived CDR1 and CDR2 are SGHRS and YFSETQ. The J segment lost 3 bases and the V segment lost 4 bases, leaving 7 bases of the junction unmatched. There are 15 residues in the CDR3. The CDR3 loop reads CASSQDGDSYNEQFF. CDR3 nucleotides: TGCGCCAGCAGCCAGGACGGGGACAGCTACAATGAGCAGTTCTTC.

V usage is TRBV9 and J usage is TRBJ1-1, with 7 bases aligning to TRBD1. The CDR3 is 16 residues long. J was trimmed by 1 base and V by 0 bases; bases with no gene match: 6. CDR1 is SGDLS, CDR2 YYNGEE, per germline. The CDR3 sequence: CASSVGVQGRNTEAFF. As DNA, the CDR3 is TGTGCCAGCAGCGTAGGAGTACAGGGGAGGAACACTGAAGCTTTCTTT. The variable domain in full, with the rest retrieved from reference TRBV9 and TRBJ1-1, is DSGVTQTPKHLITATGQRVTLRCSPRSGDLSVYWYQQSLDQGLQFLIQYYNGEERAKGNILERFSAQQFPDLHSELNLSSLELGDSALYFCASSVGVQGRNTEAFFGQGTRLTVV.

The chain links TRBV27 to TRBJ1-1; D might be TRBD1 (5 bases). Germline CDR1 is MNHEY and CDR2 is SMNVEV (reference sequence). Trimming left V 3 bases short and J 2 bases short, with 7 bases between. The CDR3 loop spans 13 amino acids. CDR3 amino acids: CASSLGHNTEAFF. The CDR3 DNA reads as TGTGCCAGCAGTTTGGGGCATAACACTGAAGCTTTCTTT.

The genes are TRBV4-2 and TRBJ2-1; TRBD2 matches at 8 bases. CDR1 and CDR2 (germline): LGHNA, YNFKEQ. Trimming at V came to 0 bases and at J to 4 bases, leaving 5 bases not matched to a gene. This CDR3 spans 16 amino acids. The CDR3 region is CASSQDAGGVYNEQFF. Written as DNA, the CDR3 is TGTGCCAGCAGCCAAGATGCGGGGGGAGTGTACAATGAGCAGTTCTTC.

CDR3 amino acids: CASSPEGRTGANVLTF. CDR3 DNA sequence: TGTGCCAGTAGTCCGGAGGGGAGGACTGGGGCCAACGTCCTGACTTTC. The chain has TRBV19 and TRBJ2-6, with a possible D match to TRBD2 (6 bases). Germline CDR1 is LNHDA and CDR2 is SQIVND (reference sequence). Trimming pared 5 bases from V and 2 bases from J, leaving 13 bases between. The CDR3 extends over 16 amino acids.

The chain joins TRBV6-4 to TRBJ2-6, with D possibly being TRBD1 (6 bases). V gave up 3 bases and J gave up 4 bases, with 13 bases separating them. The CDR3 is 16 amino acids. Germline lookup yields CDR1 MRHNA and CDR2 SNTAGT. CDR3 sequence (DNA): TGTGCCAGCAGTGATGGGACATTGGGGGGGGCCAACGTCCTGACTTTC. Its protein product is CASSDGTLGGANVLTF.

The chain uses TRBV7-8 and TRBJ2-5; 12 nucleotides match TRBD2. Trimming at V came to 5 bases and at J to 4 bases, leaving 5 bases not matched to a gene. CDR1 and CDR2 (germline): SGHVS, FQNEAQ. The CDR3 length is 15 residues. This CDR3 is CASSRLAGVSETQYF. The CDR3 region has the DNA TGTGCCAGCAGCCGACTAGCGGGAGTGTCAGAGACCCAGTACTTC.

The chain uses TRBV19 and TRBJ2-1; 8 nucleotides agree with TRBD2. The CDR3 is 15 amino acids. Trimming at V came to 6 bases and at J to 4 bases, leaving 8 bases not matched to a gene. Germline-derived CDR1 and CDR2 are LNHDA and SQIVND (reference sequence). The CDR3: CASSRVGGVYNEQFF. For the CDR3, the DNA is TGTGCCAGTAGCCGAGTCGGGGGGGTTTACAATGAGCAGTTCTTC.

V is TRBV29-1 and J is TRBJ2-1, with 7 bases identical to TRBD1. Germline trimming cut 6 bases from V and 0 bases from J; bases unmatched to any gene: 8. The germline V gene encodes CDR1 SQVTM and CDR2 ANQGSEA. This CDR3 has 15 amino acids. The CDR3 reads CSVEQGRSSYNEQFF. CDR3 nucleotide sequence: TGCAGCGTCGAACAGGGGCGAAGCTCCTACAATGAGCAGTTCTTC.

The gene calls are TRBV10-3 and TRBJ1-4; 11 bases are a match to TRBD1. The trim removed 2 bases at V and 6 bases at J, leaving 11 bases unmatched. Germline CDR1 ENHRY, CDR2 SYGVKD. This CDR3 spans 18 amino acids. The CDR3 reads CAISEAGQGVNWDEKLFF. The CDR3 region has the DNA TGTGCCATCAGTGAGGCGGGACAGGGGGTAAATTGGGATGAAAAACTGTTTTTT.

This clone appeared a few times. This chain connects TRBV6-1 to TRBJ1-4; 7 nucleotides line up with TRBD1. Unmatched junction bases numbered 8, after V lost 2 bases and J lost 8 bases. The germline CDR1 and CDR2 sequences are MNHNS and SASEGT. The CDR3 spans 15 residues. Here the CDR3 reads CASSERVTGSEKLFF. The CDR3 DNA reads TGTGCCAGCAGTGAACGGGTGACAGGGAGCGAAAAACTGTTTTTT.

The chain carries TRBV19 and TRBJ1-2; no firm D call. CDR3 size: 13 residues. V lost 5 bases and J lost 7, with 14 bases in between. The germline V gene encodes CDR1 LNHDA and CDR2 SQIVND (reference sequence). In DNA form, the CDR3 reads TGTGCCAGTAGTTTAAACAGTTACAGTGGCTACACCTTC. It translates to CASSLNSYSGYTF.

The CDR3 DNA sequence: TGTGCCAGCAGGGACAGGGATTCACCCCTCCACTTT. Protein product: CASRDRDSPLHF. J is TRBJ1-6 and V is TRBV12-3 or TRBV12-4; 8 positions match TRBD1. The CDR3 runs to 12 residues. V shed 6 bases, J shed 8 bases, and the junction held 0 bases outside the gene matches.

The chain joins TRBV7-3 to TRBJ2-7; 9 bases are shared with TRBD2. The CDR3 sequence is 16 residues long. Germline V gene data show CDR1 as SGHTA and CDR2 as FQGTGA. Trimming cost V 2 bases and J 6 bases; bases outside gene matches: 11. DNA of the CDR3: TGTGCCAGCAGCTTACGCTCGACTAGCGGTCCCCTCGAGCAGTACTTC. It specifies CASSLRSTSGPLEQYF.

The chain joins TRBV11-2 to TRBJ2-1; TRBD2 might be the D (6 bases). CDR3 length equals 14 residues. V was cut by 7 bases and J by 1 base, with 11 bases left in between. The V gene's germline CDR1 is SGHAT and CDR2 FQNNGV. The CDR3 DNA reads TGTGCCAGCACGTGGGGGGTTTCCTACAATGAGCAGTTCTTC. As protein: CASTWGVSYNEQFF. Full variable domain (remainder filled in from reference TRBV11-2 and TRBJ2-1): EAGVAQSPRYKIIEKRQSVAFWCNPISGHATLYWYQQILGQGPKLLIQFQNNGVVDDSQLPKDRFSAERLKGVDSTLKIQPAKLEDSAVYLCASTWGVSYNEQFFGPGTRLTVL.

V is TRBV15 and J is TRBJ2-1, with D maybe TRBD2 (6 bases). CDR1 and CDR2 from the germline V gene are LNHNV and YYDKDF (reference sequence). V lost 0 bases, J lost 1 base, and 10 bases lay in between. The CDR3 has 16 residues. The CDR3: CATSRDWRDSYNEQFF. The CDR3 nucleotides are TGTGCCACCAGCAGAGACTGGCGGGATTCCTACAATGAGCAGTTCTTC.

The chain combines TRBV11-3 with TRBJ2-1, with 9 bases identical to TRBD2. Per germline, CDR1 SGHNT and CDR2 YENEEA. V lost 6 bases to trimming and J lost 9 bases; unmatched junction nucleotides: 3. This CDR3 contains 12 residues. CDR3 nucleotide sequence: TGTGCCAGCAGTATAGCGGGGGTTGAGCAGTTCTTC. Translated: CASSIAGVEQFF.

V is TRBV13 and J is TRBJ2-3; 8 positions match TRBD2. The CDR3 covers 14 residues. Germline CDR1 PRHDT, CDR2 FYEKMQ (reference sequence). Germline trimming cut 3 bases from V and 8 bases from J; bases unmatched to any gene: 7. The CDR3 DNA sequence: TGTGCCAGCAGCTTCGGCGGGGGGTCAAGTACGCAGTATTTT. Translating it yields CASSFGGGSSTQYF.

The gene calls are TRBV14 and TRBJ1-1; the D gene is possibly TRBD1 (5 bases). The CDR3 contains 15 residues. Germline CDR1 and CDR2: SGHDN and FVKESK. V shed 4 bases and J shed 7 bases, with 19 bases lying between them. CDR3 bases: TGTGCCAGCAGCCGGGAGGGGTCACGGGGAGGTGAAGCTTTCTTT. It translates to CASSREGSRGGEAFF.

The CDR3 loop reads CAWRAPGGTDTQYF. The DNA for the CDR3 is TGTGCCTGGAGGGCTCCGGGAGGCACAGATACGCAGTATTTT. The chain carries TRBV30 and TRBJ2-3, with D tentatively TRBD2 (6 bases). The V gene's germline CDR1 is GTSNPN and CDR2 SVGIG (reference sequence). V lost 3 bases, J lost 1 base, and 11 bases lay in between. This CDR3 has 14 residues.

In this sample, this clone turned up a few times. The gene calls are TRBV7-9 and TRBJ1-2, with 8 bases lining up with TRBD1. The germline CDR1 and CDR2 sequences are SEHNR and FQNEAQ (reference sequence). The V gene end was trimmed by 4 bases and the J gene end by 9 bases; junction bases not matched to a gene: 7. This CDR3 is built from 13 residues. The CDR3: CASSSWTGQSYTF. The CDR3 DNA reads TGTGCCAGCAGCTCCTGGACAGGGCAAAGCTACACCTTC.

The chain has TRBV27 and TRBJ1-1, with a tentative D call TRBD1 (5 bases). The length of the CDR3 is 14 residues. V lost 6 bases to trimming and J lost 1 base, with 12 bases between them. Per the germline V gene, CDR1 is MNHEY and CDR2 is SMNVEV (reference sequence). CDR3 loop: CASRPIQGNTEAFF. The CDR3 nucleotides are TGTGCCAGCAGGCCCATTCAGGGGAACACTGAAGCTTTCTTT.